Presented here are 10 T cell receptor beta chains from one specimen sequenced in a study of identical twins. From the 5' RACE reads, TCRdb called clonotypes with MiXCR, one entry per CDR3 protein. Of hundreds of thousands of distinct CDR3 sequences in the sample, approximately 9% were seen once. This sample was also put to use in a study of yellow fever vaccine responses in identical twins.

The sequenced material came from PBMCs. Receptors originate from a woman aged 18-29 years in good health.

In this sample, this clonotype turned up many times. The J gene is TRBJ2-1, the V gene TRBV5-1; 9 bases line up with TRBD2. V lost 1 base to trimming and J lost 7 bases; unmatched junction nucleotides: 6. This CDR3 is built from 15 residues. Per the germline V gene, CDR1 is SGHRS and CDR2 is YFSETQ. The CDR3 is CASSLSLAGLNEQFF. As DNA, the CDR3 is TGCGCCAGCAGCTTGTCTCTAGCGGGATTGAATGAGCAGTTCTTC.

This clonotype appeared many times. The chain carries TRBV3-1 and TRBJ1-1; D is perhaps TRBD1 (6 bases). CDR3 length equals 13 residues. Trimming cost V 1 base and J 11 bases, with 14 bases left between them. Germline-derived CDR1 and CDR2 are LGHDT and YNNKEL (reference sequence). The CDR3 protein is CASSQVRGADAFF. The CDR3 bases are TGTGCCAGCAGCCAAGTCCGGGGGGCGGACGCTTTCTTT.

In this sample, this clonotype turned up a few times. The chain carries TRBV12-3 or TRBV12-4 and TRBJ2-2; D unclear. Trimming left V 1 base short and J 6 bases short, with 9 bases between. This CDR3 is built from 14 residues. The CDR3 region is CASSLVPRAGELFF. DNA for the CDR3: TGTGCCAGCAGTTTAGTCCCCCGGGCCGGGGAGCTGTTTTTT.

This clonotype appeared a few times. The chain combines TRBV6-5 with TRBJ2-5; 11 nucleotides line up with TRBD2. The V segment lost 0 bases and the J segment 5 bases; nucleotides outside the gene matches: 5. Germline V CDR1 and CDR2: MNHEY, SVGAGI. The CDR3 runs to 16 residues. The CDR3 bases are TGTGCCAGCAGTTACTCCGCGGGACTAGCGGTGGAGACCCAGTACTTC. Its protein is CASSYSAGLAVETQYF.

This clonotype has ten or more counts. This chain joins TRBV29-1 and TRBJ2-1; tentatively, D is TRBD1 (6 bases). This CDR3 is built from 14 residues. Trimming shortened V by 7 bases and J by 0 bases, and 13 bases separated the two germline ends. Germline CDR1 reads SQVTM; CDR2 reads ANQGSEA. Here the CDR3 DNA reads TGCAGCGCTATGACAGGCACCTCCTACAATGAGCAGTTCTTC. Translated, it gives CSAMTGTSYNEQFF.

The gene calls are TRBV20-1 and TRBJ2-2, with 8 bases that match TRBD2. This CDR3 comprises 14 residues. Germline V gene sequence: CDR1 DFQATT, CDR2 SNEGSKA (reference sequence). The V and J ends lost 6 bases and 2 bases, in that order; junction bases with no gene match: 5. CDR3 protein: CSATGTSNTGELFF. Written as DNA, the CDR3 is TGCAGTGCCACCGGGACTAGTAACACCGGGGAGCTGTTTTTT.

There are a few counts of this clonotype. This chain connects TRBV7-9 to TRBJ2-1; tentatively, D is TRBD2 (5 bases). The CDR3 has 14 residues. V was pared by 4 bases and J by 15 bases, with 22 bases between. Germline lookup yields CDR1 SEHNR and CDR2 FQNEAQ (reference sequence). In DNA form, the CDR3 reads TGTGCCAGCAGCTCCTTCCTCGCGGGTTTTCTTCGGTTCTTC. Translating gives CASSSFLAGFLRFF.

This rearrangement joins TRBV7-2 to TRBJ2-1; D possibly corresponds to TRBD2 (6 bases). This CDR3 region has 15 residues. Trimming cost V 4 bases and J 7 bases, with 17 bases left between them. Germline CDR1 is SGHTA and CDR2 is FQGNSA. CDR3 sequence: CASSSPGGPLNEQFF. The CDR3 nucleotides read TGTGCCAGCAGCTCCCCCGGGGGACCACTAAATGAGCAGTTCTTC.

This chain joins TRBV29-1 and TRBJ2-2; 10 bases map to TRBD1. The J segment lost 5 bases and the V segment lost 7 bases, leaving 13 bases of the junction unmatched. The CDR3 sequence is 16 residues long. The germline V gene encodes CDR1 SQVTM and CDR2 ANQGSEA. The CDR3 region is CSAPGQGNLGTGELFF. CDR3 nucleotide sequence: TGCAGCGCGCCGGGACAGGGGAATTTAGGGACCGGGGAGCTGTTTTTT.

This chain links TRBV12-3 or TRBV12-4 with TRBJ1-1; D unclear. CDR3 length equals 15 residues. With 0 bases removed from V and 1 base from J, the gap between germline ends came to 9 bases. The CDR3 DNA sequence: TGTGCCAGCAGTTTAGCCCCGATCCCGAACACTGAAGCTTTCTTT. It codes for CASSLAPIPNTEAFF.